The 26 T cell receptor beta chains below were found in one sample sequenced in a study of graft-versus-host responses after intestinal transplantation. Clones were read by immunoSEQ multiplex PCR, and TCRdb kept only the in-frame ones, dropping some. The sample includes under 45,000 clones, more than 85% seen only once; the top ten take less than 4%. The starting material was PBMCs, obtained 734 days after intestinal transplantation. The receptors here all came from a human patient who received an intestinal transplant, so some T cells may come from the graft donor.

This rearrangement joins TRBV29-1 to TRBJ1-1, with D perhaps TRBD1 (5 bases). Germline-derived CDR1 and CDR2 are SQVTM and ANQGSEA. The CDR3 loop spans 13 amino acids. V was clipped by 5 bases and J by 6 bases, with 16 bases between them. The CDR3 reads CSVKRPRGAEAFF. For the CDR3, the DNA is TGCAGCGTTAAGCGGCCGAGGGGCGCTGAAGCTTTCTTT. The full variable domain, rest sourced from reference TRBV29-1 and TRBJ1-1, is SAVISQKPSRDICQRGTSLTIQCQVDSQVTMMFWYRQQPGQSLTLIATANQGSEATYESGFVIDKFPISRPNLTFSTLTVSNMSPEDSSIYLCSVKRPRGAEAFFGQGTRLTVV.

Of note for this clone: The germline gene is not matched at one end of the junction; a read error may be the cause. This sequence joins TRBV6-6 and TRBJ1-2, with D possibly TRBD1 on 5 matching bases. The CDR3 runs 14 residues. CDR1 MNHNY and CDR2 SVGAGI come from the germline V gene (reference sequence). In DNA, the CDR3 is TGTGCCAGCAGTGACTCACAGGTCCTCTCGGGCTACACCTTC. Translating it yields CASSDSQVLSGYTF.

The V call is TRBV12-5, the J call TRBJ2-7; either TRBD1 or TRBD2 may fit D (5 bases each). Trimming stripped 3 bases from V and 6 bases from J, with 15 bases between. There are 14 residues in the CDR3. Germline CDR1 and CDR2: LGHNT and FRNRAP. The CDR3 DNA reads TGTGCTAGTGGTTTCGGGACCCCTTCGGGCGAGCAGTACTTC. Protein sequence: CASGFGTPSGEQYF.

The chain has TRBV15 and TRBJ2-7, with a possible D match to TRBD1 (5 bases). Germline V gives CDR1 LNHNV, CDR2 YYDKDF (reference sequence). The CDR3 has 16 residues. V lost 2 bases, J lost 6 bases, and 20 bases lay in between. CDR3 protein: CATSRRFQGGFVEQYF. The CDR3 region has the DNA TGTGCCACCAGCAGACGCTTCCAGGGTGGCTTTGTCGAGCAGTACTTC.

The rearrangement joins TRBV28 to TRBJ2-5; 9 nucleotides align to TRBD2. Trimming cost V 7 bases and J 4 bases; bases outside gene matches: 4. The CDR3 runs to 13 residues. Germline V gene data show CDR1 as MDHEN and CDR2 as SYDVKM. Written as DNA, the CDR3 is TGTGCCAGCATCGCGGGAGGGACAGAGACCCAGTACTTC. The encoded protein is CASIAGGTETQYF.

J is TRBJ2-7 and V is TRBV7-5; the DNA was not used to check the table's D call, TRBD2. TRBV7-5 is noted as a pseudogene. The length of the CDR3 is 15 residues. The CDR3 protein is CVRSLDEGSGGGQYF. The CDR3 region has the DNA TGTGTCAGAAGCTTAGACGAGGGCAGCGGGGGCGGGCAGTACTTC.

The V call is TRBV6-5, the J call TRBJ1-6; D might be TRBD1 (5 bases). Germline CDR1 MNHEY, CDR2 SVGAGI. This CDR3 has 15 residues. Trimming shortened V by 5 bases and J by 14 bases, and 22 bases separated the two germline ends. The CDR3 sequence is CASSNTGPPITTLHF. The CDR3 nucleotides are TGTGCCAGCAGTAACACGGGACCACCCATAACAACCCTCCACTTT.

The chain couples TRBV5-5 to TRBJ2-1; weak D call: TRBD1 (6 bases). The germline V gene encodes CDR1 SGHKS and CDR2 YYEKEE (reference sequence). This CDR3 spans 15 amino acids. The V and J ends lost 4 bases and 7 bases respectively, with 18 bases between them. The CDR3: CASSGMDRASNEQFF. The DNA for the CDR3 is TGTGCCAGCAGCGGAATGGACAGAGCATCAAATGAGCAGTTCTTC.

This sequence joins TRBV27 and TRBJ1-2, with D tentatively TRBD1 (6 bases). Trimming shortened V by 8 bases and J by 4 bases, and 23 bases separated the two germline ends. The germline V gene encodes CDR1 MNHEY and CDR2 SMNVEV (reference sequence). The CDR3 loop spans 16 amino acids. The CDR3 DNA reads TGTGCCAGCGGAAGACCTACAGGGCAAGGGTCCTATGGCTACACCTTC. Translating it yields CASGRPTGQGSYGYTF.

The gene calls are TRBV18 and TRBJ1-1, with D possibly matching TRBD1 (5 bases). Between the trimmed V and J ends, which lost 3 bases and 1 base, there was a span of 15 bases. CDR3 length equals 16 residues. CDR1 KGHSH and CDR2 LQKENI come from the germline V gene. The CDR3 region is CASSPKLRQGNTEAFF. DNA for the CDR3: TGTGCCAGCTCACCTAAATTACGTCAGGGGAACACTGAAGCTTTCTTT.

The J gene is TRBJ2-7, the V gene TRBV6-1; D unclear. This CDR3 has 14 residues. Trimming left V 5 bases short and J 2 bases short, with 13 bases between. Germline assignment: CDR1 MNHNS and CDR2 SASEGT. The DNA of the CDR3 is TGTGCCAGCAGTCAGGCGTCTATCCCCTACGAGCAGTACTTC. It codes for CASSQASIPYEQYF.

The DNA of the CDR3 is TGTGCCAGCGACAGGGCAAATCAGCCCCAGCATTTT. Translating it yields CASDRANQPQHF. The rearrangement links TRBV6-7 to TRBJ1-5; TRBD1 matches 7 bases. TRBV6-7 is an open reading frame whose function is uncertain. CDR3 size: 12 residues. Trimming cost V 8 bases and J 4 bases; bases outside gene matches: 2.

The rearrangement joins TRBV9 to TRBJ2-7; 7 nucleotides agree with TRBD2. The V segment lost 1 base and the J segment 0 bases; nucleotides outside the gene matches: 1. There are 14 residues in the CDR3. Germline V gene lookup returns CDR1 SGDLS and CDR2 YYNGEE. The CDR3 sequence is CASSVSSGSYEQYF. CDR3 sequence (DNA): TGTGCCAGCAGCGTATCTAGCGGCTCCTACGAGCAGTACTTC.

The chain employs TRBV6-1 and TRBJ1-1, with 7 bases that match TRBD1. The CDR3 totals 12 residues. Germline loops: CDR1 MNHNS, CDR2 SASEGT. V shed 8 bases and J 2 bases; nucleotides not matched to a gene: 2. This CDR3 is CASDRANTEAFF. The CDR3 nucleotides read TGTGCCAGCGACAGGGCTAACACTGAAGCTTTCTTT.

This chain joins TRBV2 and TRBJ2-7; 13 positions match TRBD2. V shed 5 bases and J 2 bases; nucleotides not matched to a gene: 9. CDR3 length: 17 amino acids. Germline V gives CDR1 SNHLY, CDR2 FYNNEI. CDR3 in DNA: TGTGCCAGCAGTCCCCCGGGACTAGCGGGATCCACCTACGAGCAGTACTTC. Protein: CASSPPGLAGSTYEQYF.

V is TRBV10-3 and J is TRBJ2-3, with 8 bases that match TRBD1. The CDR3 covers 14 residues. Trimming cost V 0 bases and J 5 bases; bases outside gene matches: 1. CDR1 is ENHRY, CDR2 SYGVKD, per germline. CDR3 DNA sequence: TGTGCCATCAGTGAGTCTACAGGGGGAGATACGCAGTATTTT. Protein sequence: CAISESTGGDTQYF.

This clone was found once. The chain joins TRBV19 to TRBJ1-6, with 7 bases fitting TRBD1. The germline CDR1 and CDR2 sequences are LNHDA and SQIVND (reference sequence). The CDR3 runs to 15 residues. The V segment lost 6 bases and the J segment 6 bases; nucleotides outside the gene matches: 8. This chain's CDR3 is CASRWSTGTNSPLHF. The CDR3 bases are TGTGCCAGTAGGTGGTCGACAGGGACTAATTCACCCCTCCACTTT.

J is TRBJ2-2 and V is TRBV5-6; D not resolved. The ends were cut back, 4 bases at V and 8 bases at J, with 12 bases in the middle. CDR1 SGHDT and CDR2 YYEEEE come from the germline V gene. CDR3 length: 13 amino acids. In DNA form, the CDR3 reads TGTGCCAGCAGCCCCTTAGGTCGGGGGGAGCTGTTTTTT. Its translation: CASSPLGRGELFF.

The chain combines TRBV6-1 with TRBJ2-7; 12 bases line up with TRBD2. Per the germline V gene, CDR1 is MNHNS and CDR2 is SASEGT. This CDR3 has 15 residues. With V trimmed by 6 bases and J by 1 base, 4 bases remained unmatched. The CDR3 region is CASSLAGGISYEQYF. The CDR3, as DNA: TGTGCCAGCAGCCTAGCGGGGGGGATTTCCTACGAGCAGTACTTC.

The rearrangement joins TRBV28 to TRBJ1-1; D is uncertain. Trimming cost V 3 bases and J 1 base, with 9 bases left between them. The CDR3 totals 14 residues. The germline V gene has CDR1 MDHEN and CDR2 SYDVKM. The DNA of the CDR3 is TGTGCCAGCAGTTTCTCCTCCTCGAACACTGAAGCTTTCTTT. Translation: CASSFSSSNTEAFF. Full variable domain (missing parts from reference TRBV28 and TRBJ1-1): DVKVTQSSRYLVKRTGEKVFLECVQDMDHENMFWYRQDPGLGLRLIYFSYDVKMKEKGDIPEGYSVSREKKERFSLILESASTNQTSMYLCASSFSSSNTEAFFGQGTRLTVV.

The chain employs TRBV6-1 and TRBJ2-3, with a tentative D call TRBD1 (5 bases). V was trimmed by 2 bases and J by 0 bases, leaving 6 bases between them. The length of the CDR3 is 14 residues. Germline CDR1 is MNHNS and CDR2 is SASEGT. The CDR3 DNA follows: TGTGCCAGCAGTGAAAGGGGAAGCACAGATACGCAGTATTTT. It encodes CASSERGSTDTQYF.

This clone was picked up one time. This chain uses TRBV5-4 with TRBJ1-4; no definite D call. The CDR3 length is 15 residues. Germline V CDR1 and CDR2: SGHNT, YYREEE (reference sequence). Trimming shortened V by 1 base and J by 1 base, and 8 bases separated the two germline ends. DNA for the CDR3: TGTGCCAGCAGCTTGAGGACGGGAACTAATGAAAAACTGTTTTTT. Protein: CASSLRTGTNEKLFF.

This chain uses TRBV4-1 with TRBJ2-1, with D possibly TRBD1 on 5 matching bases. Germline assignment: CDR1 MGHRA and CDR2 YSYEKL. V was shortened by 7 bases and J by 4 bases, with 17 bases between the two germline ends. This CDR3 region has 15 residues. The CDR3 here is CASTYPGRAYNEQFF. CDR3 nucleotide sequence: TGCGCCAGCACCTACCCCGGCAGGGCATACAATGAGCAGTTCTTC.

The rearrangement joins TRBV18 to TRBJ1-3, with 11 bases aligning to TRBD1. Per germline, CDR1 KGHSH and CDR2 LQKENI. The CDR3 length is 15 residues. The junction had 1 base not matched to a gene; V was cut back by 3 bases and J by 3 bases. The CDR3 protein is CASSPGQGVGNTIYF. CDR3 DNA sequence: TGTGCCAGCTCACCGGGACAGGGGGTTGGAAACACCATATATTTT.

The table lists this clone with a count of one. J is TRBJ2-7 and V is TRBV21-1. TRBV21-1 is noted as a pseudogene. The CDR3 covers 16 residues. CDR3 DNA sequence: TGTGCCAGCAGCAGCCGATCGGGACGAAGCTCCTACGAGCAGTACTTC. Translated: CASSSRSGRSSYEQYF.

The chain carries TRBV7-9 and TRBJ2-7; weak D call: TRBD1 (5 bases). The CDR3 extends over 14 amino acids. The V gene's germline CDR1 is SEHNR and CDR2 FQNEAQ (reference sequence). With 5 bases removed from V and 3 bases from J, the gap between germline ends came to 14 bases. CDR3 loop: CASSGEGAYYEQYF. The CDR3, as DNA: TGTGCCAGCAGCGGGGAAGGGGCCTACTACGAGCAGTACTTC. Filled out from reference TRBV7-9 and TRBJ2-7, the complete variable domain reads DTGVSQNPRHKITKRGQNVTFRCDPISEHNRLYWYRQTLGQGPEFLTYFQNEAQLEKSRLLSDRFSAERPKGSFSTLEIQRTEQGDSAMYLCASSGEGAYYEQYFGPGTRLTVT.